The source of this TCR beta chain is a study of blood T cell repertoires in COVID-19. Looking at the study overall: Sites in the United States, Italy and Spain provided acute and convalescent COVID-19 samples. Sources were T cells, B-cell-depleted T cells, or PBMCs; the material itself was cDNA or gDNA.

Clones were sequenced by immunoSEQ multiplex PCR, and TCRdb holds only the in-frame ones, with some missing. This sample has 15,000 to 20,000 clones, with 80% to 90% found just once. CDR1 and CDR2 from the germline V gene are SNHLY and FYNNEI. The CDR3 has 14 residues. Trimming shortened V by 0 bases and J by 0 bases, and 5 bases separated the two germline ends. Sequenced sample: peripheral blood. The clonotype originates from a human donor in a cohort sampled during active COVID-19. This chain joins TRBV2 and TRBJ1-2; no firm D call. The CDR3 coding sequence is TGTGCCAGCAGTGAAGCAAGCGCTAACTATGGCTACACCTTC. This encodes CASSEASANYGYTF.